Following are 6 T cell receptor beta chains from one sample sequenced in a study of patients and donors after allogeneic stem cell transplantation. Each CDR3 protein gets one entry after TCRdb re-called the RT-PCR reads with MiXCR. This table holds 200,000 to 250,000 distinct CDR3 sequences, approximately 14% found once. Sequencing was done on a sample of blood, either unsorted or a sorted T cell fraction (not recorded which). The receptor source for this set is a human donor who was either an allogeneic HSCT recipient or a stem cell or donor lymphocyte infusion donor (not recorded which). It is not recorded whose cells these are; they may come from a transplant donor.

This chain joins TRBV19 and TRBJ1-1; D might be TRBD1 (5 bases). Germline CDR1 reads LNHDA; CDR2 reads SQIVND (reference sequence). This CDR3 spans 15 amino acids. The V end lost 4 bases, the J end lost 5 bases, and 17 bases lay between the germline ends. Here the CDR3 reads CASSTAAGDRTEAFF. CDR3 DNA sequence: TGTGCCAGTAGTACCGCCGCGGGGGATCGGACTGAAGCTTTCTTT.

This clonotype was counted between two and nine times. V usage is TRBV9 and J usage is TRBJ2-1; 8 nucleotides line up with TRBD1. This CDR3 comprises 12 residues. Per germline, CDR1 SGDLS and CDR2 YYNGEE. With V trimmed by 7 bases and J by 3 bases, 0 bases remained unmatched. CDR3 sequence reads: CASGTGYNEQFF. The DNA for the CDR3 is TGTGCCAGCGGGACAGGCTACAATGAGCAGTTCTTC.

The genes are TRBV20-1 and TRBJ1-1; D gene uncertain. This CDR3 has 15 amino acids. The V gene's germline CDR1 is DFQATT and CDR2 SNEGSKA (reference sequence). Trimming cost V 0 bases and J 1 base, with 12 bases left between them. Here the CDR3 DNA reads TGCAGTGCTAGAGACCAAGGACGGACGAACACTGAAGCTTTCTTT. This sequence encodes CSARDQGRTNTEAFF.

In its sample, this clonotype was seen many times. This chain links TRBV12-3 or TRBV12-4 with TRBJ1-6; 10 bases match TRBD1. V lost 6 bases, J lost 8 bases, and 4 bases stayed unmatched. The CDR3 runs to 14 residues. CDR3 loop: CASRRTGGDSPLHF. The CDR3 DNA reads TGTGCCAGCAGAAGGACAGGGGGTGATTCACCCCTCCACTTT.

The chain combines TRBV7-3 with TRBJ2-1; perhaps TRBD1 as D (7 bases). This CDR3 is 14 amino acids long. V lost 4 bases, J lost 3 bases, and 10 bases lay in between. From germline, CDR1 is SGHTA and CDR2 FQGTGA. In DNA form, the CDR3 reads TGTGCCAGCAGCTCTCAGGGGGGCTACAATGAGCAGTTCTTC. Its protein product is CASSSQGGYNEQFF.

V gene TRBV4-1 combines with J gene TRBJ2-7; 9 nucleotides align to TRBD1. V gave up 1 base and J gave up 7 bases; unmatched junction bases: 11. The CDR3 length is 16 residues. CDR1 and CDR2 from the germline V gene are MGHRA and YSYEKL. The CDR3 DNA reads as TGCGCCAGCAGCCAAGTACGAGGGACAGGGATTGGGGAGCAGTACTTC. Translated, it gives CASSQVRGTGIGEQYF.